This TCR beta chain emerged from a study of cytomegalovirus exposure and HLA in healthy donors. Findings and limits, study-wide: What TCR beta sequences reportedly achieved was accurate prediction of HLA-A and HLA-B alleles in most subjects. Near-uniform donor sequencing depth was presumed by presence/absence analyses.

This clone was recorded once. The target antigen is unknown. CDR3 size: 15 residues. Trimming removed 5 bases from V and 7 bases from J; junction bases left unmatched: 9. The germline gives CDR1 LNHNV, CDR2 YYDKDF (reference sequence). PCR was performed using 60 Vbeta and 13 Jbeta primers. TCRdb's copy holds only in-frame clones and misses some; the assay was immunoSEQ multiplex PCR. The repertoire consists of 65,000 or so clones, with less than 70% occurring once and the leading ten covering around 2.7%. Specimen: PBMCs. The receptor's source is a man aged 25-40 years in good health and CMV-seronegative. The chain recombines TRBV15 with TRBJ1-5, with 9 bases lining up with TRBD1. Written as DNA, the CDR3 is TGTGCCACCAGCTGGGACAGGGTAAAAGGGCAGCCCCAGCATTTT. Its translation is CATSWDRVKGQPQHF.